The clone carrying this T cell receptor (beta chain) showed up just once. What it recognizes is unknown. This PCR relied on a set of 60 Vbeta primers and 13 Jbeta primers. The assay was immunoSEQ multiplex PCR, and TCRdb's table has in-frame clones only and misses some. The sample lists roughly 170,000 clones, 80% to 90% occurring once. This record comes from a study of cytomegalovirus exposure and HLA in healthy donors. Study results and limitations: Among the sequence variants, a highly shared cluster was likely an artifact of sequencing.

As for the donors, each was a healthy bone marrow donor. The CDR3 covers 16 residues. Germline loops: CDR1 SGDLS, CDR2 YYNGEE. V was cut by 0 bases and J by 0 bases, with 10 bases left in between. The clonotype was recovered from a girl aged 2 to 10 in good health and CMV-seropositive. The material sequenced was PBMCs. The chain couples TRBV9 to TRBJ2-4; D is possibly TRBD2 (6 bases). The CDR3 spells CASSVGGDVAKNIQYF. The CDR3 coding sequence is TGTGCCAGCAGCGTAGGCGGGGATGTAGCCAAAAACATTCAGTACTTC.